This T cell receptor (beta chain) was identified during a study of blood T cell repertoires in COVID-19. Profiled with immunoSEQ multiplex PCR; TCRdb holds only in-frame clones, not every one. The sample lists under 250,000 clones, 70% to 90% seen once, with about 9.9% in the top ten. Germline assignment: CDR1 MNHEY and CDR2 SMNVEV (reference sequence). The CDR3 loop spans 17 amino acids. J was trimmed by 1 base and V by 4 bases; bases with no gene match: 10. The specimen sequenced was peripheral blood. The chain carries TRBV27 and TRBJ1-1; 9 bases align to TRBD1. The sequence was collected from a man aged 45 to 65 with COVID-19, enrolled during active disease. CDR3: CASSSGTGRVTNTEAFF. The CDR3 bases are TGTGCCAGCAGTTCCGGGACAGGGAGGGTGACGAACACTGAAGCTTTCTTT.